The clone carrying this TCR beta chain was seen more than once but under ten times. Its antigen is not known. Prepared TCR beta cDNA libraries contained unique molecular identifiers. There were about 1 to 10 million T cells, and approximately 480,000 cDNA molecules came from them. TCRdb passed the PCR reads through MiXCR, listing each CDR3 protein once. The data hold approximately 440,000 distinct CDR3 sequences, with roughly 46% observed a single time. This entry comes from a study of post-analysis software for immune sequencing data. Background on the study: Relapsing-remitting, secondary progressive and progressive-relapsing multiple sclerosis were all included among the disease courses.

V shed 5 bases and J shed 6 bases, with 11 bases lying between them. The CDR3 is 12 residues long. Germline V lookup: CDR1 SQVTM, CDR2 ANQGSEA. Study results and caveats: Versus controls, multiple sclerosis patients showed significantly lower diversity (normalized Chao1). Compared with controls, patients had more of about 5 TRBV segments, including TRBV5-6, TRBV5-1 and TRBV20-1.

The V gene is TRBV29-1, the J gene TRBJ2-4; D gene ambiguous. This clonotype was obtained from a girl between 10 and 17 years old with multiple sclerosis. Material for sequencing was blood. CDR3 in amino acids: CSVLIGRNIQYF. CDR3 in DNA: TGCAGCGTTCTCATAGGGCGAAACATTCAGTACTTC. Combining the CDR3 with reference TRBV29-1 and TRBJ2-4 gives the whole variable domain SAVISQKPSRDICQRGTSLTIQCQVDSQVTMMFWYRQQPGQSLTLIATANQGSEATYESGFVIDKFPISRPNLTFSTLTVSNMSPEDSSIYLCSVLIGRNIQYFGAGTRLSVL.